Described below is a single TCR beta chain sequence and its context. The antigen is undetermined. V gave up 5 bases and J gave up 2 bases, with 9 bases separating them. The CDR3 has 14 residues. This entry is derived from a study of T cell repertoires in cytomegalovirus infection. In the study overall: Recently identified HLA-C-restricted and well-studied HLA-B-restricted CMV epitopes were used. CMV infection together with matching HLA type was indicated by public TCR beta signatures. Study-level points and caveats: Within the response measured ex vivo, HLA-C-restricted CMV-specific TCR beta clonotypes were dominant. Carriers of CMV and the relevant HLA type were discriminated by public TCR beta frequency.

TCRdb used MiXCR to reprocess the reads, holding one entry per CDR3 protein. The profile shows 50,000 to 55,000 distinct CDR3 sequences, around 20% of them singletons. Sample: CD8+ T cells from cultured PBMCs, taken from culture after CMV antigen stimulation. This clonotype was sampled from a human donor in good health (CMV status not recorded). Some clones in this sample may be carry-over from other donors' samples. This chain joins TRBV12-3 or TRBV12-4 and TRBJ2-2; D perhaps matches TRBD1 (5 bases). The CDR3 DNA reads TGTGCCAGCAGTGTCCAGGGTAACACCGGGGAGCTGTTTTTT. It specifies CASSVQGNTGELFF.